This TCR beta chain was identified in a study of T cells in narcolepsy (dated by TCRdb to 2016 to 2018). General notes on the study: Patients with narcolepsy type 1 or type 2 (NT1, NT2) were enrolled in the study together with healthy control donors. To look for autoreactive T cells in narcolepsy patients that target self-antigens of hypocretin neurons (hypocretin, TRIB2), the study used TCR Vbeta sequencing to follow clonotypes in blood and CSF. Broader findings and caveats from the paper: No sequences matching autoreactive T cell clones were present in some of the blood memory CD4+ repertoires from patients and controls. According to the report, autoreactive clonotypes were detected serially in the blood of the same patients and of different patients, but not in healthy controls. Patients and controls had comparable numbers of sequenced blood memory CD4+ clonotypes, averaging about 39,000 and 35,000, respectively. In plots comparing CSF and blood CD4+ T cell clonotypes from the same patient, HCRT-specific and TRIB2-specific autoreactive clonotypes were highlighted.

Library preparation used the immunoSEQ multiplex PCR assay. Here the immuneACCESS table is served through TCRdb, limited to in-frame sequences with V and J called. Missing clones are a known gap in these copies; in checked studies unresolved V genes cover under half, and the rest lacks a known reason. The sample yields about 32,000 clones; under 85% were counted once. The ten largest clones capture around 3.8% of the sample. Looking up the germline V gene yields CDR1 SGHRS and CDR2 YFSETQ. The CDR3 spans 15 residues, from the cysteine through the phenylalanine. Left in the record is the CDR3 DNA by itself, 45 bases read in frame from the first base. V was cut back by 0 bases and J by 6 bases, leaving a gap of 14 bases between them. For TCR Vbeta sequencing, memory CD4+ T cells were sorted ex vivo from the peripheral blood of narcolepsy patients and healthy controls. A remark on this clone: The clone's antigen remains unknown. Within one base of it there is no much larger clone, and no base qualities were kept.

The chain couples TRBV5-1 to TRBJ2-3; tentative D gene TRBD2, with 6 bases matching. Sequences were obtained from memory (CD45RA-) CD4+ T cells from blood. The intended sense of this specimen's cell subset or site label: memory T cells sorted ex vivo from peripheral blood. The receptor's source is a human donor in good health. The DNA reads TGCGCCAGCAGCTTGGCGACGGGAGCTTCGGATACGCAGTATTTT. It specifies CASSLATGASDTQYF.